This T cell receptor (beta chain) was recovered during a study of radiotherapy plus CTLA-4 blockade in lung cancer. V was cut by 5 bases and J by 7 bases, with 11 bases left in between. Germline V gene data show CDR1 as GTSNPN and CDR2 as SVGIG (reference sequence). The CDR3 runs 12 residues. Each patient with chemo-refractory metastatic non-small-cell lung cancer was treated with focal radiation plus CTLA-4 blockade using ipilimumab. Study conclusions and caveats: Early blood T cell clone dynamics reportedly forecast response best, with interferon-beta.

Turning to this clone: Its antigen remains unknown.

The method was immunoSEQ multiplex PCR; TCRdb's version includes in-frame clones alone and lacks a portion of them. There are some 73,000 clones in the sample; roughly four fifths occur only once, and 0.79% lies in the top ten. The chain recombines TRBV30 with TRBJ1-4, with D uncertain. The sequence derives from a human donor with non-small cell lung cancer who had stable disease on radiotherapy plus ipilimumab. The specimen was peripheral blood, collected from a patient treated with radiotherapy plus ipilimumab. The CDR3: CAWGDTSEKLFF. DNA of the CDR3: TGTGCCTGGGGCGACACGAGTGAAAAACTGTTTTTT.